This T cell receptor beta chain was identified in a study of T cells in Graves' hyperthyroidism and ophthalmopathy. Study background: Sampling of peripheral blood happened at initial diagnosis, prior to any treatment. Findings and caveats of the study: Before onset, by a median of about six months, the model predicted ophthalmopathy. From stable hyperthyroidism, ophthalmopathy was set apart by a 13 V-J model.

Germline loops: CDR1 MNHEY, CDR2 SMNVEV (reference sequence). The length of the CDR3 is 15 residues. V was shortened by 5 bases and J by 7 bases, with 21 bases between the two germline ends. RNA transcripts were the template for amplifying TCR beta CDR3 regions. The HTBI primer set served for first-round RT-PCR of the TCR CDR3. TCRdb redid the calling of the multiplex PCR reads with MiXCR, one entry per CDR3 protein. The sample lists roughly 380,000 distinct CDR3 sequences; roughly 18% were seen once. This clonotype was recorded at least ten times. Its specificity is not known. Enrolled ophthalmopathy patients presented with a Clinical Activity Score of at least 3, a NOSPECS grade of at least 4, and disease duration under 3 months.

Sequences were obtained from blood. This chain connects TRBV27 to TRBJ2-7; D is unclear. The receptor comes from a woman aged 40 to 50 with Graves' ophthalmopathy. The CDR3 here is CASSDIQPGVVEQYF. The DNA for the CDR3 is TGTGCCAGCAGTGATATCCAGCCCGGAGTAGTGGAGCAGTACTTC.